Included here is one T cell receptor beta chain sequence, with context. Antigen: not known. The method was immunoSEQ multiplex PCR; TCRdb's version includes in-frame clones alone and lacks a portion of them. The repertoire has about 160,000 clones, under 95% of them found once; the top ten carry around 1%. Germline V gene lookup returns CDR1 MNHNS and CDR2 SASEGT. This CDR3 is built from 17 residues. V lost 3 bases and J lost 2, with 17 bases in between. The sample is drawn from a study of T cell responses to AZD1222 COVID-19 vaccine. Findings of the study overall: The donors showed a predominance of white British ancestry and of females, with possible underestimation of clonal diversity.

The sequence derives from an adult who received the AZD1222 COVID-19 vaccine. The genes are TRBV6-1 and TRBJ1-5; no firm D call. The starting material was peripheral blood, obtained 28 days after the second AZD1222 dose. CDR3 in amino acids: CASSEAPDTGGNQPQHF. CDR3 coding DNA: TGTGCCAGCAGTGAGGCGCCTGACACTGGGGGCAATCAGCCCCAGCATTTT.